The 25 T cell receptor beta chains in this list originate from one sample, sequenced in a study of cytomegalovirus exposure and HLA in healthy donors. PCR primers comprised 60 Vbeta and 13 Jbeta primers. Assay used: immunoSEQ multiplex PCR; TCRdb lists only in-frame clones, some missing. The data contain fewer than 200,000 clones, approximately 81% of them singletons. Sequenced sample: PBMCs. The source of these receptors is a woman younger than 45 in good health and CMV-seronegative.

The gene calls are TRBV6-1 and TRBJ2-5; D is ambiguous. The CDR3 contains 13 residues. Germline assignment: CDR1 MNHNS and CDR2 SASEGT. Trimming cost V 1 base and J 5 bases, with 8 bases left between them. This chain's CDR3 is CASSEGRWETQYF. The DNA of the CDR3 is TGTGCCAGCAGTGAAGGCAGGTGGGAGACCCAGTACTTC.

The chain couples TRBV9 to TRBJ2-3; the match to TRBD2 covers 12 bases. J gave up 2 bases and V 4 bases, and 5 bases lay outside the gene matches. The CDR3 totals 16 residues. CDR1 and CDR2 from the germline V gene are SGDLS and YYNGEE. The CDR3 region has the DNA TGTGCCAGCAGCCCCGGGACTAGCGGGTACACAGATACGCAGTATTTT. Translating gives CASSPGTSGYTDTQYF.

This chain uses TRBV6-1 with TRBJ2-1, with D perhaps TRBD1 (5 bases). CDR1 MNHNS and CDR2 SASEGT come from the germline V gene. V was pared by 4 bases and J by 7 bases, with 11 bases between. The CDR3 loop spans 13 amino acids. As DNA, the CDR3 is TGTGCCAGCAGTGGACAGCCCCTTAATGAGCAGTTCTTC. Translating it yields CASSGQPLNEQFF.

The gene calls are TRBV6-5 and TRBJ2-2; D call uncertain. V shed 6 bases and J shed 5 bases, with 4 bases lying between them. Germline V gene data show CDR1 as MNHEY and CDR2 as SVGAGI. The CDR3 sequence is 11 residues long. The CDR3 here is CASSPTGELFF. The CDR3 DNA reads TGTGCCAGCAGCCCGACCGGGGAGCTGTTTTTT.

The chain combines TRBV5-6 with TRBJ2-3; 9 bases line up with TRBD2. V dropped 3 bases and J dropped 4; count of bases not matched to a gene: 6. CDR1 is SGHDT, CDR2 YYEEEE, per germline. The CDR3 length is 15 residues. The CDR3 bases are TGTGCCAGCAGCTGGGCCGGGACTAGCCCAGATACGCAGTATTTT. Its protein product is CASSWAGTSPDTQYF.

The chain employs TRBV28 and TRBJ2-7; TRBD1 is a possible D gene (5 bases). The V and J ends lost 6 bases and 1 base respectively, with 13 bases between them. CDR1 is MDHEN, CDR2 SYDVKM, per germline. The CDR3 has 14 residues. CDR3 coding DNA: TGTGCCAGCAGAATACAGGTCCGTTCCTACGAGCAGTACTTC. Translating gives CASRIQVRSYEQYF. Combining the CDR3 with reference TRBV28 and TRBJ2-7 gives the whole variable domain DVKVTQSSRYLVKRTGEKVFLECVQDMDHENMFWYRQDPGLGLRLIYFSYDVKMKEKGDIPEGYSVSREKKERFSLILESASTNQTSMYLCASRIQVRSYEQYFGPGTRLTVT.

The J gene is TRBJ2-7, the V gene TRBV11-2; possible D gene TRBD1, 6 bases. V was pared by 5 bases and J by 5 bases, with 16 bases between. This CDR3 comprises 14 residues. CDR1 is SGHAT, CDR2 FQNNGV, per germline. The CDR3 spells CASSLLTGWNEQYF. The CDR3 region has the DNA TGTGCCAGCAGCCTCTTGACAGGTTGGAACGAGCAGTACTTC. The whole variable domain, filled in from reference TRBV11-2 and TRBJ2-7, reads EAGVAQSPRYKIIEKRQSVAFWCNPISGHATLYWYQQILGQGPKLLIQFQNNGVVDDSQLPKDRFSAERLKGVDSTLKIQPAKLEDSAVYLCASSLLTGWNEQYFGPGTRLTVT.

This chain uses TRBV19 with TRBJ1-5; 10 bases match TRBD1. In germline, CDR1 is LNHDA, CDR2 SQIVND (reference sequence). This CDR3 has 15 amino acids. The J segment lost 3 bases and the V segment lost 4 bases, leaving 3 bases of the junction unmatched. DNA for the CDR3: TGTGCCAGTAGTAGGGGACAGGGGTACAATCAGCCCCAGCATTTT. Encoded protein: CASSRGQGYNQPQHF.

The chain has TRBV11-1 and TRBJ2-3; TRBD2 agrees at 8 bases. Looked up from germline, CDR1 is SGHAT and CDR2 is FQDESV (reference sequence). The CDR3 is 17 residues long. V gave up 4 bases and J gave up 6 bases; unmatched junction bases: 15. The CDR3 DNA reads TGTGCCAGCAGCTCCCCCGGGGTAGCGGGAAACGCGGATACGCAGTATTTT. Residues: CASSSPGVAGNADTQYF. The full variable domain, completed using reference TRBV11-1 and TRBJ2-3, is EAEVAQSPRYKITEKSQAVAFWCDPISGHATLYWYRQILGQGPELLVQFQDESVVDDSQLPKDRFSAERLKGVDSTLKIQPAELGDSAMYLCASSSPGVAGNADTQYFGPGTRLTVL.

The CDR3 sequence is CASSLSLTYNSPLHF. The CDR3 DNA is TGTGCCAGCAGCCTAAGTCTGACCTATAATTCACCCCTCCACTTT. V and J are TRBV6-5 and TRBJ1-6; the D is unclear. Germline-derived CDR1 and CDR2 are MNHEY and SVGAGI. The CDR3 has 15 residues. Deletions cut 6 bases from V and 2 bases from J, with 11 bases between.

The chain carries TRBV7-2 and TRBJ1-2; 9 nucleotides agree with TRBD1. Germline lookup yields CDR1 SGHTA and CDR2 FQGNSA. V trimming: 5 bases; J trimming: 1 base; junction bases outside the gene matches: 8. This CDR3 is built from 16 residues. CDR3: CASSVRDRALNYGYTF. DNA for the CDR3: TGTGCCAGCAGCGTCCGGGACAGGGCTCTTAACTATGGCTACACCTTC.

CDR3 amino acids: CASSHLPGQEQETQYF. CDR3 DNA: TGCGCCAGCAGCCATCTCCCGGGACAGGAACAAGAGACCCAGTACTTC. V is TRBV4-3 and J is TRBJ2-5, with TRBD1 matching 8 bases. The CDR3 contains 16 residues. Losses at the gene ends were 3 bases for V and 2 bases for J; bases not matched to a gene: 8. Germline V gene data show CDR1 as LGHNA and CDR2 as YSLEER.

This clone appeared a single time. The rearrangement uses TRBV12-1 and TRBJ1-5. TRBV12-1 is labeled a pseudogene. The CDR3 is 13 amino acids. The CDR3 DNA is TGTGCCAGCAGCTTTAGAGGGGGGGGGTCCCAGCATTTT. Its protein product is CASSFRGGGSQHF.

The gene calls are TRBV10-1 and TRBJ2-3, with 7 bases lining up with TRBD2. V shed 6 bases and J 1 base; nucleotides not matched to a gene: 4. CDR1 is WNHNN, CDR2 SYGVQD, per germline (reference sequence). CDR3 length: 14 residues. CDR3 in amino acids: CASRRGGRTDTQYF. The DNA for the CDR3 is TGCGCCAGCAGGAGGGGAGGGCGCACAGATACGCAGTATTTT.

This clone was counted only a few times. This rearrangement joins TRBV7-9 to TRBJ2-1; possible D gene TRBD2, 6 bases. V was cut by 4 bases and J by 7 bases, with 17 bases left in between. The CDR3 spans 15 residues. CDR1 is SEHNR, CDR2 FQNEAQ, per germline (reference sequence). DNA of the CDR3: TGTGCCAGCAGCTCGGGGTCGCGGGATTTTAATGAGCAGTTCTTC. The encoded protein is CASSSGSRDFNEQFF.

This clone was detected once. This rearrangement joins TRBV27 to TRBJ2-7; D might be TRBD1 (6 bases). The germline CDR1 and CDR2 sequences are MNHEY and SMNVEV (reference sequence). The ends were cut back, 5 bases at V and 3 bases at J, with 11 bases in the middle. The CDR3 runs to 13 residues. This chain's CDR3 is CASSPQGLYEQYF. The CDR3 DNA sequence: TGTGCCAGCAGTCCGCAGGGGCTCTACGAGCAGTACTTC.

The chain combines TRBV2 with TRBJ1-4; a possible D gene is TRBD1 (5 bases). Germline CDR1 is SNHLY and CDR2 is FYNNEI. V shed 6 bases and J shed 0 bases, with 8 bases lying between them. The CDR3 runs 14 residues. CDR3 in amino acids: CASRGVSTNEKLFF. In nucleotides, the CDR3 is TGTGCCAGCAGAGGGGTGTCAACTAATGAAAAACTGTTTTTT.

This rearrangement joins TRBV28 to TRBJ2-2; 7 bases are shared with TRBD2. Trimming took 8 bases from V and 6 from J; bases not matched to a gene: 6. The CDR3 totals 13 residues. CDR1 is MDHEN, CDR2 SYDVKM, per germline. CDR3 sequence: CASYQAGSGELFF. CDR3 DNA sequence: TGTGCCAGCTATCAAGCGGGATCCGGGGAGCTGTTTTTT.

J is TRBJ2-5 and V is TRBV9, with D unclear. The J call is in doubt because the DNA end fits TRBJ2-7 better. This CDR3 contains 14 residues. Germline CDR1 reads SGDLS; CDR2 reads YYNGEE. DNA for the CDR3: TGTGCCAGCAGCGTAGGTGGAGACTTCTACGAGCAGTACTTC. Translation: CASSVGGDFYEQYF.

This clone turned up a few times. V is TRBV29-1 and J is TRBJ2-7; TRBD1 agrees at 10 bases. CDR3 length equals 13 residues. V shed 5 bases and J 6 bases; nucleotides not matched to a gene: 7. Germline assignment: CDR1 SQVTM and CDR2 ANQGSEA. The chain's CDR3 is CSVSGTGVREQYF. CDR3 in DNA: TGCAGCGTTTCCGGGACAGGGGTTCGCGAGCAGTACTTC.

The chain joins TRBV6-4 to TRBJ2-3, with 7 bases aligning to TRBD2. The V and J ends lost 4 bases and 4 bases, in that order; junction bases with no gene match: 5. CDR1 is MRHNA and CDR2 is SNTAGT in the germline V gene. The CDR3 spans 14 residues. As DNA, the CDR3 is TGTGCCAGCAGTGCCCGACTAGCTGCAGATACGCAGTATTTT. This codes for CASSARLAADTQYF.

This clone was detected only once. CDR3 protein: CASTRLAGAQYF. DNA for the CDR3: TGTGCCAGCACCCGACTAGCGGGAGCTCAGTACTTC. This chain joins TRBV6-6 and TRBJ2-5; 12 nucleotides agree with TRBD2. CDR3 length: 12 amino acids. CDR1 is MNHNY, CDR2 SVGAGI, per germline (reference sequence). V shed 7 bases and J 11 bases; nucleotides not matched to a gene: 5.

This clone has a handful of counts. The genes are TRBV6-5 and TRBJ2-1; 7 bases line up with TRBD2. Unmatched junction bases numbered 7, after V lost 5 bases and J lost 6 bases. CDR3 length: 14 amino acids. The germline CDR1 and CDR2 sequences are MNHEY and SVGAGI. CDR3 region: CASSPRLASNEQFF. DNA of the CDR3: TGTGCCAGCAGTCCACGACTAGCCAGCAATGAGCAGTTCTTC.

The CDR3 sequence is CASSPGGGTKRGEAFF. CDR3 DNA: TGTGCCAGCAGTCCCGGGGGGGGGACAAAACGGGGTGAAGCTTTCTTT. This chain joins TRBV27 and TRBJ1-1, with D tentatively TRBD1 (6 bases). Deletions cut 5 bases from V and 7 bases from J, with 23 bases between. The CDR3 has 16 amino acids. The germline CDR1 and CDR2 sequences are MNHEY and SMNVEV (reference sequence).

This chain connects TRBV4-3 to TRBJ2-1, with 11 bases aligning to TRBD2. Germline loops: CDR1 LGHNA, CDR2 YSLEER. This CDR3 region has 17 residues. Trimming took 0 bases from V and 9 from J; bases not matched to a gene: 10. The CDR3 sequence is CASSQDFVAGGPGEQFF. As DNA, the CDR3 is TGCGCCAGCAGCCAAGATTTTGTAGCGGGGGGGCCGGGTGAGCAGTTCTTC.